Presented here are 32 T cell receptor beta chains from one specimen sequenced in a study of identical twins' blood T cells. From the 5' RACE reads, TCRdb called clonotypes with MiXCR, one entry per CDR3 protein. The repertoire has 350,000 to 450,000 distinct CDR3 sequences, over 25% of them found once; the top ten carry roughly 5.5%. Material for sequencing was PBMCs. The origin of the receptors is a woman aged 18 to 49 in good health.

On this clonotype itself: Possible read error: a much larger clone is one base away. J is TRBJ1-1 and V is TRBV2, with unresolved D. V was pared by 3 bases and J by 0 bases, with 11 bases between. The V gene's germline CDR1 is SNHLY and CDR2 FYNNEI. This CDR3 spans 15 amino acids. The CDR3 sequence: CASSEDGLLNTEAFF. The CDR3 nucleotides are TGTGCCAGCAGTGAGGATGGATTATTGAACACTGAAGCTTTCTTT.

As for this clonotype: Given a much more abundant clone one base away, this may be a read error. CDR3 residues: CSAHRDSLSPLYF. The CDR3 DNA sequence: TGCAGTGCTCACCGGGACAGTCTTTCACCCCTCTACTTT. J is TRBJ1-6 and V is TRBV20-1; TRBD1 matches 7 bases. This CDR3 contains 13 residues. Germline V CDR1 and CDR2: DFQATT, SNEGSKA (reference sequence).

V is TRBV7-8 and J is TRBJ1-5; D gene uncertain. The germline V and J ends were trimmed by 5 bases and 2 bases, with 13 bases remaining between them. From germline, CDR1 is SGHVS and CDR2 FQNEAQ. There are 15 residues in the CDR3. CDR3 region: CASSPRRLGNQPQHF. CDR3 nucleotides: TGTGCCAGCAGCCCACGAAGACTTGGCAATCAGCCCCAGCATTTT.

V gene TRBV20-1 combines with J gene TRBJ2-1, with D perhaps matching TRBD1 or TRBD2 (7 bases each). The germline CDR1 and CDR2 sequences are DFQATT and SNEGSKA (reference sequence). The length of the CDR3 is 14 residues. V dropped 5 bases and J dropped 8 bases, with 19 bases sitting between them. The CDR3, as DNA: TGCAGTGCTCGGCAGGGGGGGGCTCAATATGAGCAGTTCTTC. Protein: CSARQGGAQYEQFF.

The chain combines TRBV18 with TRBJ2-3; TRBD2 aligns across 10 bases. J lost 0 bases, V lost 4 bases, and 10 bases had no gene match. Germline CDR1 and CDR2: KGHSH and LQKENI. The CDR3 sequence is 18 residues long. This CDR3 is CASSQQAGLALSTDTQYF. The CDR3 coding sequence is TGTGCCAGCTCACAACAAGCGGGACTAGCGCTTAGCACAGATACGCAGTATTTT.

This clonotype was observed a few times. This chain joins TRBV12-5 and TRBJ2-7, with D perhaps given as TRBD1 or TRBD2 (5 bases each). This CDR3 is 13 amino acids long. CDR1 and CDR2 (germline): LGHNT, FRNRAP. The germline V and J ends were trimmed by 7 bases and 3 bases, with 13 bases remaining between them. The CDR3 reads CASDEGRDYEQYF. The CDR3 DNA sequence: TGTGCTAGTGATGAGGGCAGGGACTACGAGCAGTACTTC.

Regarding this clonotype: An end of the junction does not agree with germline; a read error may underlie this. This sequence joins TRBV5-6 and TRBJ1-5, with D unresolved. This CDR3 comprises 13 residues. In germline, CDR1 is SGHDT, CDR2 YYEEEE. CDR3 sequence reads: CAGSQGPNQPQHF. In DNA, the CDR3 is TGTGCCGGCAGTCAAGGACCGAATCAGCCCCAGCATTTT.

Concerning this clonotype: This may stem from a read error, because a much larger clone lies one nucleotide away. V and J are TRBV5-5 and TRBJ1-5; D ambiguous. The length of the CDR3 is 15 residues. Germline V gene sequence: CDR1 SGHKS, CDR2 YYEKEE (reference sequence). DNA of the CDR3: TGTGCCAGCAGCTTGGGGGATAGTGCAAATCAGCTCCAGCATTTT. Its protein product is CASSLGDSANQLQHF.

Notes on this clonotype: A much larger clone differs by one base, so this may be a read error. V and J are TRBV20-1 and TRBJ1-1; D may be TRBD1 (6 bases). The CDR3 is 13 residues long. Germline CDR1 and CDR2: DFQATT and SNEGSKA (reference sequence). V was shortened by 7 bases and J by 6 bases, with 18 bases between the two germline ends. The CDR3 bases are TGCAGTGTTGGGGGCCGGTCAAACGCTGAAGCTTTCTTT. Translated, it gives CSVGGRSNAEAFF.

The rearrangement joins TRBV5-1 to TRBJ2-7, with 9 bases identical to TRBD1. The length of the CDR3 is 16 residues. Trimming removed 4 bases from V and 5 bases from J; junction bases left unmatched: 13. Germline loops: CDR1 SGHRS, CDR2 YFSETQ. CDR3 residues: CASSRQGQGMGHEQYF. In DNA, the CDR3 is TGCGCCAGCAGCCGCCAAGGACAGGGGATGGGTCACGAGCAGTACTTC. Full variable domain (outside the CDR3, taken from reference TRBV5-1 and TRBJ2-7): KAGVTQTPRYLIKTRGQQVTLSCSPISGHRSVSWYQQTPGQGLQFLFEYFSETQRNKGNFPGRFSGRQFSNSRSEMNVSTLELGDSALYLCASSRQGQGMGHEQYFGPGTRLTVT.

This clonotype has more than one count but fewer than ten. J is TRBJ2-1 and V is TRBV7-9; D ambiguous. Per the germline V gene, CDR1 is SEHNR and CDR2 is FQNEAQ (reference sequence). V gave up 0 bases and J gave up 4 bases, with 10 bases separating them. The CDR3 has 15 amino acids. This chain's CDR3 is CASSLAGIPYNEQFF. The CDR3 region has the DNA TGTGCCAGCAGCTTAGCTGGGATTCCATACAATGAGCAGTTCTTC.

Many counts were recorded for this clonotype. The J gene is TRBJ1-1, the V gene TRBV5-1, with TRBD1 as a possible D gene (6 bases). V shed 2 bases and J shed 3 bases, with 8 bases lying between them. CDR1 is SGHRS, CDR2 YFSETQ, per germline. The CDR3 has 13 amino acids. CDR3 loop: CASSFRQDTEAFF. The CDR3 DNA sequence: TGCGCCAGCAGCTTTAGACAGGACACTGAAGCTTTCTTT.

The rearrangement links TRBV7-8 to TRBJ2-3; D may be TRBD2 (6 bases). This CDR3 is 15 amino acids long. V was shortened by 2 bases and J by 3 bases, with 12 bases between the two germline ends. Germline V gene data show CDR1 as SGHVS and CDR2 as FQNEAQ. The CDR3 sequence is CASSLIGTLTDTQYF. For the CDR3, the DNA is TGTGCCAGCAGCTTAATTGGGACTTTAACAGATACGCAGTATTTT.

Notes on this clonotype: A junction end diverges from the germline sequence, so it may reflect a read error. The J gene is TRBJ2-6, the V gene TRBV7-9; D possibly corresponds to TRBD1 (6 bases). The CDR3 length is 16 residues. In germline, CDR1 is SEHNR, CDR2 FQNEAQ (reference sequence). CDR3 DNA: TGTGCCAGCAGCTCGACCACAGGGTCTGGGGTCAACGTCCTGACTTTC. Translating gives CASSSTTGSGVNVLTF.

The table lists this clonotype with many counts. CDR3 loop: CSARDTSSYEQYF. The DNA of the CDR3 is TGCAGTGCTAGGGATACGAGCTCCTACGAGCAGTACTTC. This chain connects TRBV20-1 to TRBJ2-7; no definite D call. The CDR3 has 13 amino acids. Germline lookup yields CDR1 DFQATT and CDR2 SNEGSKA (reference sequence). Trimming pared 3 bases from V and 0 bases from J, leaving 9 bases between.

The V call is TRBV7-9, the J call TRBJ2-1; weak D call: TRBD2 (5 bases). Per germline, CDR1 SEHNR and CDR2 FQNEAQ (reference sequence). This CDR3 contains 15 residues. V dropped 3 bases and J dropped 3 bases, with 12 bases sitting between them. CDR3: CASSFRTGNYNEQFF. The CDR3 nucleotides are TGTGCCAGCAGCTTTAGGACGGGAAACTACAATGAGCAGTTCTTC.

The chain employs TRBV28 and TRBJ1-2; a possible D gene is TRBD1 (6 bases). V was shortened by 6 bases and J by 4 bases, with 12 bases between the two germline ends. This CDR3 has 13 amino acids. Germline V CDR1 and CDR2: MDHEN, SYDVKM. In nucleotides, the CDR3 is TGTGCCAGCAGGGCCTCGGACAGCTATGGCTACACCTTC. Its protein product is CASRASDSYGYTF.

The chain links TRBV20-1 to TRBJ2-3; 9 bases map to TRBD1. CDR1 is DFQATT, CDR2 SNEGSKA, per germline (reference sequence). CDR3 size: 13 residues. With V trimmed by 4 bases and J by 7 bases, 6 bases remained unmatched. The CDR3 region is CSATTDRGNTQYF. CDR3 nucleotides: TGCAGTGCTACAACGGACAGGGGAAATACGCAGTATTTT.

V and J are TRBV18 and TRBJ2-2, with D possibly TRBD1 on 5 matching bases. Trimming pared 3 bases from V and 5 bases from J, leaving 13 bases between. CDR3 length equals 15 residues. In germline, CDR1 is KGHSH, CDR2 LQKENI. The CDR3 loop reads CASSPSQGWTGELFF. CDR3 nucleotide sequence: TGTGCCAGCTCACCGTCCCAGGGTTGGACCGGGGAGCTGTTTTTT.

As concerns this clonotype: A read error may account for a junction end that differs from germline. This CDR3 reads CSVEGDTEALF. In nucleotides, the CDR3 is TGCAGCGTTGAGGGAGACACTGAAGCTCTCTTT. V is TRBV29-1 and J is TRBJ1-1; D unclear. Germline CDR1 SQVTM, CDR2 ANQGSEA. CDR3 length: 11 residues.

This clonotype was observed a single time. The chain uses TRBV5-4 and TRBJ2-1; D is unresolved. V gave up 3 bases and J gave up 2 bases, with 15 bases separating them. The CDR3 totals 16 residues. CDR1 SGHNT and CDR2 YYREEE come from the germline V gene (reference sequence). Here the CDR3 DNA reads TGTGCCAGCAGCTCGAACCGGATAATGACCTACAATGAGCAGTTCTTC. Translated: CASSSNRIMTYNEQFF.

On this clonotype: The junction departs from the called germline gene at one end, perhaps through a read error. The chain links TRBV5-1 to TRBJ2-1, with D possibly TRBD1 on 6 matching bases. Germline loops: CDR1 SGHRS, CDR2 YFSETQ. The CDR3 totals 14 residues. As DNA, the CDR3 is TGCGCCAGCAGCTTGCAGGGACACTACAGTGAGCAGTTCTTC. Protein product: CASSLQGHYSEQFF.

This chain uses TRBV6-6 with TRBJ2-6; D is uncertain. The CDR3 spans 13 residues. Germline CDR1 and CDR2: MNHNY and SVGAGI (reference sequence). Trimming took 10 bases from V and 1 from J, leaving 8 bases between them. This CDR3 is CAIRISGANVLTF. CDR3 DNA: TGTGCCATCAGGATTTCTGGGGCCAACGTCCTGACTTTC.

This clonotype was picked up a small number of times. The J gene is TRBJ1-3, the V gene TRBV12-3 or TRBV12-4; tentatively, D is TRBD1 (5 bases). Trimming shortened V by 8 bases and J by 2 bases, and 10 bases separated the two germline ends. The CDR3 runs 13 residues. CDR3 DNA: TGTGCCAGCCAGGGTCTTGCTGGAAACACCATATATTTT. This encodes CASQGLAGNTIYF.

This chain links TRBV5-1 with TRBJ1-1; D unclear. The CDR3 spans 13 residues. Germline values: CDR1 SGHRS, CDR2 YFSETQ. Trimming removed 4 bases from V and 2 bases from J, with 9 bases in between. The CDR3 loop reads CASSGNTNTEAFF. DNA for the CDR3: TGCGCCAGCAGCGGGAATACCAACACTGAAGCTTTCTTT.

Of note for this clonotype: A much larger clone sits a single nucleotide away, making a read error possible. V usage is TRBV11-2 and J usage is TRBJ2-2; no definite D call. This CDR3 region has 15 residues. V gave up 4 bases and J gave up 5 bases, with 14 bases separating them. The V gene's germline CDR1 is SGHAT and CDR2 FQNNGV. The CDR3 is CASSSRRPPTGELFF. CDR3 DNA sequence: TGTGCCAGCAGCTCTAGACGGCCTCCAACCGGGGAGCTGTTTTTT.

The V call is TRBV20-1, the J call TRBJ2-1; 12 nucleotides match TRBD2. V lost 8 bases to trimming and J lost 2 bases; unmatched junction nucleotides: 13. Germline-derived CDR1 and CDR2 are DFQATT and SNEGSKA (reference sequence). This CDR3 is built from 17 residues. CDR3: CSIPHLGLAGTYNEQFF. CDR3 nucleotide sequence: TGCAGTATTCCCCACCTCGGACTAGCGGGAACCTACAATGAGCAGTTCTTC.

This clonotype has a handful of counts. The genes are TRBV20-1 and TRBJ1-2; no firm D call. Germline loops: CDR1 DFQATT, CDR2 SNEGSKA (reference sequence). The ends were cut back, 3 bases at V and 0 bases at J, with 5 bases in the middle. The CDR3 consists of 12 residues. CDR3 amino acids: CSASWANYGYTF. The DNA for the CDR3 is TGCAGTGCTAGCTGGGCTAACTATGGCTACACCTTC.

The chain carries TRBV5-5 and TRBJ2-1; 11 positions match TRBD2. The V and J ends lost 2 bases and 9 bases, in that order; junction bases with no gene match: 13. CDR1 is SGHKS, CDR2 YYEKEE, per germline (reference sequence). This CDR3 is built from 17 residues. The CDR3 DNA reads TGTGCCAGCAGCTTAAGGTCTAGACTAGCGGGAATTGGTGAGCAGTTCTTC. It yields the protein CASSLRSRLAGIGEQFF.

This chain joins TRBV9 and TRBJ2-2; D remains unclear. CDR3 size: 13 residues. Germline V gene data show CDR1 as SGDLS and CDR2 as YYNGEE. V lost 3 bases and J 9 bases, leaving 12 bases between the germline ends. In DNA form, the CDR3 reads TGTGCCAGCAGCGCCCCTTCTACGTGGGAGCTGTTTTTT. Protein sequence: CASSAPSTWELFF.

The chain has TRBV2 and TRBJ1-5; D perhaps matches TRBD1 (6 bases). From germline, CDR1 is SNHLY and CDR2 FYNNEI. CDR3 length: 14 residues. The germline V and J ends were trimmed by 7 bases and 1 base, with 11 bases remaining between them. CDR3 bases: TGTGCCAGCATGGGGGCTAAGAGCAATCAGCCCCAGCATTTT. Its protein product is CASMGAKSNQPQHF.

This clonotype was seen a few times. The rearrangement links TRBV20-1 to TRBJ1-1; D might be TRBD1 (5 bases). Germline loops: CDR1 DFQATT, CDR2 SNEGSKA (reference sequence). Trimming left V 1 base short and J 11 bases short, with 17 bases between. The CDR3 runs to 13 residues. The CDR3 loop reads CSARARPGLGAFF. DNA of the CDR3: TGCAGTGCTAGAGCTCGTCCGGGACTGGGGGCTTTCTTT.